These 10 T cell receptor beta chains came from one sample sequenced in a study of response to subunit inactivated influenza vaccine. TCRdb re-analysed the RT-PCR reads in MiXCR, keeping a single row per CDR3 protein. The data show roughly 460,000 distinct CDR3 sequences, approximately 9.9% seen once. This specimen was PBMCs from blood, taken about 6 weeks after vaccination. Source of these receptors: a man in his fifties or sixties who received an inactivated influenza vaccine.

This clonotype was observed many times. The J gene is TRBJ2-3, the V gene TRBV7-9; 7 nucleotides line up with TRBD2. The CDR3 extends over 17 amino acids. The V gene's germline CDR1 is SEHNR and CDR2 FQNEAQ (reference sequence). V lost 4 bases and J lost 10; bases outside the gene matches: 20. The chain's CDR3 is CASSSPSRLAALLSQYF. DNA of the CDR3: TGTGCCAGCAGCTCCCCCTCCCGACTAGCAGCCCTGCTTTCGCAGTATTTT.

This chain joins TRBV6-2 or TRBV6-3 and TRBJ1-5; possible D gene TRBD1, 5 bases. CDR1 is MNHEY, CDR2 SVGEGT, per germline. This CDR3 has 14 residues. The germline V and J ends were trimmed by 7 bases and 1 base, with 11 bases remaining between them. The CDR3 DNA reads TGTGCCAGCACCCGGGGGGGAAGCAATCAGCCCCAGCATTTT. It encodes CASTRGGSNQPQHF.

Only a few counts were recorded for this clonotype. The chain employs TRBV12-3 or TRBV12-4 and TRBJ2-7, with TRBD1 identical over 9 bases. V was pared by 5 bases and J by 2 bases, with 7 bases of the junction left unmatched. There are 15 residues in the CDR3. The CDR3 DNA reads as TGTGCCAGCAGTACCGCGGGACAGGGTACCTACGAGCAGTACTTC. Its translation is CASSTAGQGTYEQYF.

The chain uses TRBV10-2 and TRBJ2-7; TRBD2 is a possible D gene (5 bases). The CDR3 is 15 amino acids. Per the germline V gene, CDR1 is WSHSY and CDR2 is SAAADI. Trimming cost V 4 bases and J 3 bases, with 16 bases left between them. CDR3 DNA sequence: TGCGCCAGCAGTGGGTCAAATGACCGGGGCTACGAGCAGTACTTC. As protein: CASSGSNDRGYEQYF.

With regard to this clonotype: This CDR3 fails to terminate in the conserved phenylalanine or tryptophan, so it likely reflects a read error. The chain uses TRBV4-3 and TRBJ2-3; 11 nucleotides line up with TRBD2. The CDR3 is 17 amino acids. V was pared by 3 bases and J by 3 bases, with 8 bases of the junction left unmatched. In germline, CDR1 is LGHNA, CDR2 YSLEER. CDR3 sequence (DNA): TGCGCCAGCAGCCACCCGCCTACTAGCGGGGGTACAGATACGCAGTATATT. This encodes CASSHPPTSGGTDTQYI.

This clonotype was seen many times. V gene TRBV7-8 combines with J gene TRBJ2-3; no clear D. The germline V gene has CDR1 SGHVS and CDR2 FQNEAQ. The CDR3 is made up of 15 amino acids. Trimming took off 1 base at V and 1 base at J, with 9 bases between the two ends. The CDR3 loop is CASSLDRQRTDTQYF. CDR3 nucleotides: TGTGCCAGCAGCTTAGACCGGCAGCGCACAGATACGCAGTATTTT.

A few counts support this clonotype. The V and J genes are TRBV5-1 and TRBJ2-2, with no clear D. The CDR3 length is 15 residues. V was trimmed by 3 bases and J by 3 bases, leaving 12 bases between them. In germline, CDR1 is SGHRS, CDR2 YFSETQ. CDR3 in amino acids: CASSSFGVDTGELFF. As DNA, the CDR3 is TGCGCCAGCAGCTCCTTCGGCGTTGACACCGGGGAGCTGTTTTTT.

A few counts support this clonotype. The V call is TRBV5-6, the J call TRBJ2-7; D may be TRBD1 or TRBD2 (5 bases each). Trimming cost V 5 bases and J 0 bases, with 12 bases left between them. Germline values: CDR1 SGHDT, CDR2 YYEEEE. The CDR3 loop spans 14 amino acids. CDR3 in DNA: TGTGCCAGCAGTCTGGGGACCCACTCCTACGAGCAGTACTTC. Residues: CASSLGTHSYEQYF.

This clonotype was seen only a few times. The chain is built from TRBV5-6 and TRBJ2-1, with 8 bases matching TRBD2. The V segment lost 0 bases and the J segment 7 bases; nucleotides outside the gene matches: 15. The CDR3 consists of 18 residues. CDR1 and CDR2 from the germline V gene are SGHDT and YYEEEE. The CDR3 coding sequence is TGTGCCAGCAGCTTGGATCCCGGGGGTAACGGGAGGGCGAATGAGCAGTTCTTC. It encodes CASSLDPGGNGRANEQFF.

This clonotype was seen repeatedly, ten times or more. The genes are TRBV20-1 and TRBJ2-7; 8 bases agree with TRBD1. The trim removed 2 bases at V and 2 bases at J, leaving 5 bases unmatched. Germline V gene sequence: CDR1 DFQATT, CDR2 SNEGSKA (reference sequence). The CDR3 is made up of 14 amino acids. This chain's CDR3 is CSARPGTGPYEQYF. The CDR3 DNA reads as TGCAGTGCTAGACCCGGGACAGGTCCCTACGAGCAGTACTTC.